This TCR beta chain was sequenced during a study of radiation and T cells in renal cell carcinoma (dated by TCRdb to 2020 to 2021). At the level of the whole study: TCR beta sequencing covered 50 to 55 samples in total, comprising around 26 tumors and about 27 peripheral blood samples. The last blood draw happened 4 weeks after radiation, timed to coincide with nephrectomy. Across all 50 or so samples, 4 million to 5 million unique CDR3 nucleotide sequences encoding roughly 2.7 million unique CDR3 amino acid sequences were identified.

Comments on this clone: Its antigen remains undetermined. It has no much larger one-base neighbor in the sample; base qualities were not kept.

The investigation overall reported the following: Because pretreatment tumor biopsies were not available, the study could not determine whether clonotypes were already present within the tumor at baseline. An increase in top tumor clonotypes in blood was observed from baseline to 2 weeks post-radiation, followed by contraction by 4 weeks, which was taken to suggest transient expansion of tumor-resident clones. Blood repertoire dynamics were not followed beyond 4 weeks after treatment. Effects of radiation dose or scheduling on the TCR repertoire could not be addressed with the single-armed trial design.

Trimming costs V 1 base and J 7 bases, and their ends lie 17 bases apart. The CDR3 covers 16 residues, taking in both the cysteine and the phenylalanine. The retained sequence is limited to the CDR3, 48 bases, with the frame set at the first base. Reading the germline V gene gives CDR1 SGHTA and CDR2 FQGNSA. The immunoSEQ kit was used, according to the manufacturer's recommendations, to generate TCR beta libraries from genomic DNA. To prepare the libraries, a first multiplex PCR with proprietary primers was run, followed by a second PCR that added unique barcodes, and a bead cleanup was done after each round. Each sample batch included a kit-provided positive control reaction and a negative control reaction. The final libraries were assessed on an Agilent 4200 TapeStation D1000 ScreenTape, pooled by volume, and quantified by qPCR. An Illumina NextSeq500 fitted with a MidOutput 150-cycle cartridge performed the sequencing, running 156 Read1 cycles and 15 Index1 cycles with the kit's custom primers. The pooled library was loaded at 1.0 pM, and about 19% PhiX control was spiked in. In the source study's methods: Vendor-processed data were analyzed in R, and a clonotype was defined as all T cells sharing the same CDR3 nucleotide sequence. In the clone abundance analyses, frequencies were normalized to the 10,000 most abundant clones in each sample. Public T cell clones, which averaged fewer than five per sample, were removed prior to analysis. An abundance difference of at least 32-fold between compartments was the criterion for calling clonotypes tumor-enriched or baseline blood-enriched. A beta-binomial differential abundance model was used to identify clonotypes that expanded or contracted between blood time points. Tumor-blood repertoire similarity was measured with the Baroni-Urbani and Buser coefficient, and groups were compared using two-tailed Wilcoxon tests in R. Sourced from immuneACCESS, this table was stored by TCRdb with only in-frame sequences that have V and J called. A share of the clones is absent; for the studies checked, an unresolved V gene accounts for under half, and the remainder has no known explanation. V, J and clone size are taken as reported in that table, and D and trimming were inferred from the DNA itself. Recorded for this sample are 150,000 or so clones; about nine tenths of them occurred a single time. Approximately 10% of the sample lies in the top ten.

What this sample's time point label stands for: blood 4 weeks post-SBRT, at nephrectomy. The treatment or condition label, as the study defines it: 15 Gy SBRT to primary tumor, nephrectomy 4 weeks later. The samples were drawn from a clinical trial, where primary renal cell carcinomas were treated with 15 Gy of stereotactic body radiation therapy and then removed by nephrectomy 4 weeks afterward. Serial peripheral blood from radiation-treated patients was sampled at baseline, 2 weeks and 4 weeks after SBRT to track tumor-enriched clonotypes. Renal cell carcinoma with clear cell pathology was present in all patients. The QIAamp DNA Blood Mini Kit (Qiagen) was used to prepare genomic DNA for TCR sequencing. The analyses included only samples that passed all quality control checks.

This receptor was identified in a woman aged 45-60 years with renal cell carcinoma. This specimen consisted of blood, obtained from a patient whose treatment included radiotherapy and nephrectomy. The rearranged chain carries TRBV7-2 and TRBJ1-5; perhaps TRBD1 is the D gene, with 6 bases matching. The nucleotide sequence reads TGTGCCAGCAGCTTAGGGGGGCAGGGCACAGGGCAGCCCCAGCATTTT. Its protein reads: CASSLGGQGTGQPQHF.